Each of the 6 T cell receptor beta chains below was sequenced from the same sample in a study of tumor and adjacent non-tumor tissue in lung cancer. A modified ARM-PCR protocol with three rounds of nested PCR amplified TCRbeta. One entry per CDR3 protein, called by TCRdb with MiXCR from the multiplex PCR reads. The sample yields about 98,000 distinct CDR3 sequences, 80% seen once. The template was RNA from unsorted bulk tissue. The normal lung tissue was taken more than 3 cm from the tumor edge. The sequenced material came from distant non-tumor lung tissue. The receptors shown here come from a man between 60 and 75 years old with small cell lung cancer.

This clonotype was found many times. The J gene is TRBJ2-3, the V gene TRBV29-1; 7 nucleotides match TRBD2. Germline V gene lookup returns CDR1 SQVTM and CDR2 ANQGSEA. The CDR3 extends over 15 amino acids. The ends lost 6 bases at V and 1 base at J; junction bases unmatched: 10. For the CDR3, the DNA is TGCAGCGTGTTAACCTGGGGGGGGGGCACAGATACGCAGTATTTT. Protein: CSVLTWGGGTDTQYF.

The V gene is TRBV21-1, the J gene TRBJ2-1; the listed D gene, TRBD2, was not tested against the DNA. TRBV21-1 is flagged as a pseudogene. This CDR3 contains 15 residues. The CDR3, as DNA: TGTGCCAGCAGCAACAGTAGAATTAGCGGGATTAAGCAGTTCTTC. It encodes CASSNSRISGIKQFF.

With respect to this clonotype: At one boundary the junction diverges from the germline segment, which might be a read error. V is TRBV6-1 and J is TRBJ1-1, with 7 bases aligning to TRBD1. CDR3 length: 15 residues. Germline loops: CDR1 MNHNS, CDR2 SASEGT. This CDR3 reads CASSALGQRNTEAIF. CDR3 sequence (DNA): TGTGCCAGCAGTGCCTTGGGACAGAGGAATACTGAAGCTATCTTT.

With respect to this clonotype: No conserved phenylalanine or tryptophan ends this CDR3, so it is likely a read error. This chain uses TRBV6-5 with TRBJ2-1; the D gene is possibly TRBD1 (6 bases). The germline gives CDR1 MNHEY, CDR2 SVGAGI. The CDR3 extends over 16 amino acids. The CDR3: CVSSYRAQAVYNEQFS. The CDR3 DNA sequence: TGTGTCAGCAGTTACAGGGCACAAGCGGTTTACAATGAGCAGTTCTCC.

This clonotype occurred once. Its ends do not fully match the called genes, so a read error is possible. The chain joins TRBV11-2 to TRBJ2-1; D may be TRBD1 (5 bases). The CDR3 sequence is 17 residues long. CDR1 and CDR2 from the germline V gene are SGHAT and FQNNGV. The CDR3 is CASGLVTAHSSYNEQFF. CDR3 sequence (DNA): TGTGCCAGCGGCTTAGTGACAGCCCACAGCTCTTACAATGAGCAGTTCTTC.

In nucleotides, the CDR3 is TGTGCCAGTAGTCCGGGACGGGGGCCTCACAATGAGCAGTTCTTC. Its protein product is CASSPGRGPHNEQFF. The V gene is TRBV12-3 or TRBV12-4, the J gene TRBJ2-1; D may match TRBD1 or TRBD2 (6 bases each). This CDR3 has 15 amino acids. Trimming stripped 9 bases from V and 5 bases from J, with 20 bases between.